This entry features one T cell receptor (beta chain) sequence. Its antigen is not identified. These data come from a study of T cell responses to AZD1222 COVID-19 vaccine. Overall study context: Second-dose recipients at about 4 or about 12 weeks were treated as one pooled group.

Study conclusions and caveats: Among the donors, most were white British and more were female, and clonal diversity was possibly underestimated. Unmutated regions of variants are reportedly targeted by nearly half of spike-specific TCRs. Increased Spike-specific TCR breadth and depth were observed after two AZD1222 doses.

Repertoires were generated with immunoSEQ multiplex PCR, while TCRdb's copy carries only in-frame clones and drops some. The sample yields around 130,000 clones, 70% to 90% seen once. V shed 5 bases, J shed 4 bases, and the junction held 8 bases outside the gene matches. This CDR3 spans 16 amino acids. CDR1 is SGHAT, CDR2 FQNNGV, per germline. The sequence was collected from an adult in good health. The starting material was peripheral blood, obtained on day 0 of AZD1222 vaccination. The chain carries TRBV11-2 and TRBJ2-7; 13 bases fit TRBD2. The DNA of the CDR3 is TGTGCCAGCAGCATCTCCGGACTAGCGGGAGAGTACGAGCAGTACTTC. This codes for CASSISGLAGEYEQYF.